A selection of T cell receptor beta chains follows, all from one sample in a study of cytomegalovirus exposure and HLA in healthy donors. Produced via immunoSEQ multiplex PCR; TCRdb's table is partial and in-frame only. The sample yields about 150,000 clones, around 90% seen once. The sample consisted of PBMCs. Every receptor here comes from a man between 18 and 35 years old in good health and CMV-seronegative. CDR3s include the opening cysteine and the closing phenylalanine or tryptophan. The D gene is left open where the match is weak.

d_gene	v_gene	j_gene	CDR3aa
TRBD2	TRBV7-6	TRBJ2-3	CASSPGGGAGDNTDTQYF
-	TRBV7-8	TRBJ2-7	CASSPGENRYEQYF
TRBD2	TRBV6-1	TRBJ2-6	CASSGTSGVLGAGANVLTF
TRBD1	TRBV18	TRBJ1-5	CASSPDRAGQPQHF
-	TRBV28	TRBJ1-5	CASTKGNQPQHF
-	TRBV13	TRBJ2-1	CASSSKEQGPGEQFF
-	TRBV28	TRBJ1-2	CASSELPTGPGGYTF
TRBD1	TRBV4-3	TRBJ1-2	CASSQEDRNYGYTF
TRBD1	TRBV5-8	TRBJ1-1	CASSFSTSGGAAFF
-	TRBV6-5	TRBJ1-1	CASSYRDWNTEAFF
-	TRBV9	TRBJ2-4	CASSADPYGAKNIQYF
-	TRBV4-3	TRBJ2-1	CASSHNGVYNEQFF
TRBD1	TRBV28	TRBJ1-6	CASRGTGGNSPLHF
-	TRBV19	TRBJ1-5	CASRKQEFRRHNNQPQHF
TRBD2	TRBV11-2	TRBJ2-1	CASSAGGSYNEQFF
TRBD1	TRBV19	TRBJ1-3	CASSIVRGTSGNTIYF
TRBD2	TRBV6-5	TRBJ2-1	CASSYSAGGRNEQFF
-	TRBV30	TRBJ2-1	CAWSSGPHNEQFF
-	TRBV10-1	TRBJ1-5	CASSESTGSSNQPQHF
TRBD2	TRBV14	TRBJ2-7	CASSQDQTSGRIEQYF
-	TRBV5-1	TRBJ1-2	CASSFAESNGYTF
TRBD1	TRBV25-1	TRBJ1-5	CASRDRLDQPQHF
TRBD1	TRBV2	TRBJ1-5	CASTTGANQPQHF
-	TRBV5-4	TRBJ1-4	CASSLGADEKLFF
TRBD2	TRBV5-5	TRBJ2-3	CASSGPTSGLTDTQYF
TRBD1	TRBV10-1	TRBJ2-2	CASSESETGGTGELFF